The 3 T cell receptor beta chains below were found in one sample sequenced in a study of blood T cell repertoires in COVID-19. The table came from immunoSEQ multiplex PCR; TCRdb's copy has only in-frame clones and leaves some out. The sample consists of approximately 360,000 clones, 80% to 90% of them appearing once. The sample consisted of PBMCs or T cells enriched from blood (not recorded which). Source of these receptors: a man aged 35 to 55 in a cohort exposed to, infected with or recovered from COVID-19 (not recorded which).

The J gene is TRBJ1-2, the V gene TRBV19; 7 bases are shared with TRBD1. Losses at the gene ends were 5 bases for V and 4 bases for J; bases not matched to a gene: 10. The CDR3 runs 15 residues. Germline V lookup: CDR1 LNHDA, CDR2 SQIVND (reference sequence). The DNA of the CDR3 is TGTGCCAGTAGTCCCAGGGACAGCCCACCCTATGGCTACACCTTC. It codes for CASSPRDSPPYGYTF.

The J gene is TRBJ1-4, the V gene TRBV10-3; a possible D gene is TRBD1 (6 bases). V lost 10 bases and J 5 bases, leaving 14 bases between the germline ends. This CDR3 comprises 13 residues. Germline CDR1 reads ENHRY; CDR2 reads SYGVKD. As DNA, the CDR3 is TGTGCCACTCGGACAGACCTCAATGAAAAACTGTTTTTT. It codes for CATRTDLNEKLFF.

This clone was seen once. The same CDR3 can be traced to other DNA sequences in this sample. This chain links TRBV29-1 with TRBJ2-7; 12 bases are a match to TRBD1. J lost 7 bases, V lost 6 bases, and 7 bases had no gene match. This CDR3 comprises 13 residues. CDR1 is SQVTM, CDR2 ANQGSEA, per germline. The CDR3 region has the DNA TGCAGCGTGGAGGGACAGGGGGCAGGGGAGCAGTACTTC. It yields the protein CSVEGQGAGEQYF.